These 21 T cell receptor beta chains were all obtained from the same sample, sequenced in a study of T cell responses to AZD1222 COVID-19 vaccine. The protocol was immunoSEQ multiplex PCR, while the TCRdb copy is restricted to in-frame clones and leaves out a portion. The repertoire has 40,000 to 60,000 clones, roughly three quarters of them found once; the top ten carry around 20%. The sequencing here drew on peripheral blood, taken on day 0 of MenACWY control vaccination. The receptors were sampled from an adult in good health.

V and J are TRBV7-8 and TRBJ1-3; D gene ambiguous. The V and J ends lost 3 bases and 7 bases respectively, with 10 bases between them. The CDR3 is made up of 13 amino acids. Germline V lookup: CDR1 SGHVS, CDR2 FQNEAQ. The CDR3 loop is CASSLSLGNTIYF. The CDR3 DNA sequence: TGTGCCAGCAGCTTGAGCCTTGGGAACACCATATATTTT.

The rearrangement joins TRBV30 to TRBJ1-5; perhaps TRBD1 as D (6 bases). The germline V gene encodes CDR1 GTSNPN and CDR2 SVGIG (reference sequence). V shed 2 bases and J shed 2 bases, with 13 bases lying between them. CDR3 length equals 15 residues. Here the CDR3 reads CAWSRGIGGNQPQHF. In DNA, the CDR3 is TGTGCCTGGAGTAGGGGGATTGGGGGCAATCAGCCCCAGCATTTT. The full variable domain, its missing parts supplied by reference TRBV30 and TRBJ1-5, is SQTIHQWPATLVQPVGSPLSLECTVEGTSNPNLYWYRQAAGRGLQLLFYSVGIGQISSEVPQNLSASRPQDRQFILSSKKLLLSDSGFYLCAWSRGIGGNQPQHFGDGTRLSIL.

The CDR3: CASSLTPEGGYTF. The CDR3 coding sequence is TGTGCCAGCAGCTTAACCCCAGAAGGTGGCTACACCTTC. This chain links TRBV7-9 with TRBJ1-2; D is unclear. Germline V gene lookup returns CDR1 SEHNR and CDR2 FQNEAQ (reference sequence). Trimming took 2 bases from V and 7 from J, leaving 11 bases between them. CDR3 length equals 13 residues.

V gene TRBV5-1 combines with J gene TRBJ1-2; no clear D. The CDR3 sequence is 15 residues long. The V end was cut by 4 bases, the J end by 2 bases, with 15 bases between. Per germline, CDR1 SGHRS and CDR2 YFSETQ. This CDR3 reads CASSPGDSGNYGYTF. As DNA, the CDR3 is TGCGCCAGCAGCCCAGGCGATTCGGGGAACTATGGCTACACCTTC.

The chain combines TRBV7-2 with TRBJ1-5, with 8 bases fitting TRBD1. V shed 3 bases and J 3 bases; nucleotides not matched to a gene: 4. The CDR3 has 15 residues. The V gene's germline CDR1 is SGHTA and CDR2 FQGNSA. The CDR3 reads CASSFSQGANQPQHF. CDR3 coding DNA: TGTGCCAGCAGCTTTTCCCAGGGGGCCAATCAGCCCCAGCATTTT.

This clone came up a few times. The chain recombines TRBV30 with TRBJ1-5, with a possible D match to TRBD1 (6 bases). The CDR3 has 13 amino acids. V gave up 4 bases and J gave up 6 bases, with 13 bases separating them. Germline loops: CDR1 GTSNPN, CDR2 SVGIG (reference sequence). CDR3 protein: CAWNRAVGQPQHF. CDR3 nucleotide sequence: TGTGCCTGGAACAGGGCGGTGGGTCAGCCCCAGCATTTT.

The rearrangement links TRBV29-1 to TRBJ1-1; possible D gene TRBD1, 5 bases. The CDR3 consists of 16 residues. Germline V gives CDR1 SQVTM, CDR2 ANQGSEA. V was shortened by 6 bases and J by 4 bases, with 24 bases between the two germline ends. Written as DNA, the CDR3 is TGCAGCGTCATCTGGGGGAGACGGGCGGGTGGCACTGAAGCTTTCTTT. The encoded protein is CSVIWGRRAGGTEAFF.

The chain combines TRBV30 with TRBJ1-5; tentatively, D is TRBD1 (6 bases). CDR1 GTSNPN and CDR2 SVGIG come from the germline V gene (reference sequence). Trimming took 3 bases from V and 5 from J, leaving 14 bases between them. The CDR3 is 14 residues long. The CDR3: CAWSQNRADQPQHF. CDR3 sequence (DNA): TGTGCCTGGAGCCAGAACAGGGCTGATCAGCCCCAGCATTTT. Complete variable domain (other parts from reference TRBV30 and TRBJ1-5): SQTIHQWPATLVQPVGSPLSLECTVEGTSNPNLYWYRQAAGRGLQLLFYSVGIGQISSEVPQNLSASRPQDRQFILSSKKLLLSDSGFYLCAWSQNRADQPQHFGDGTRLSIL.

This clone has just one count. The chain links TRBV7-9 to TRBJ2-2; 9 positions agree with TRBD2. The V and J ends lost 2 bases and 8 bases, in that order; junction bases with no gene match: 15. This CDR3 has 18 residues. Germline CDR1 reads SEHNR; CDR2 reads FQNEAQ (reference sequence). This CDR3 reads CASSLWLFLAGNKGELFF. CDR3 DNA: TGTGCCAGCAGCTTATGGCTTTTTCTAGCGGGGAACAAAGGGGAGCTGTTTTTT.

The chain recombines TRBV6-4 with TRBJ2-2, with D maybe TRBD2 (6 bases). This CDR3 spans 13 amino acids. Germline V gene data show CDR1 as MRHNA and CDR2 as SNTAGT. V was trimmed by 3 bases and J by 6 bases, leaving 8 bases between them. The CDR3 DNA follows: TGTGCCAGCAGTGAAAGGGACTCCGGGGAGCTGTTTTTT. Amino acid sequence: CASSERDSGELFF.

This clone was detected once. The rearrangement links TRBV27 to TRBJ2-7; no clear D. The length of the CDR3 is 13 residues. V gave up 2 bases and J gave up 5 bases, with 10 bases separating them. CDR1 is MNHEY, CDR2 SMNVEV, per germline (reference sequence). CDR3 DNA: TGTGCCAGCAGTTTAGGCCAGTACAACGAGCAGTACTTC. It codes for CASSLGQYNEQYF.

The chain is built from TRBV30 and TRBJ1-1, with 8 bases identical to TRBD1. Germline V lookup: CDR1 GTSNPN, CDR2 SVGIG (reference sequence). Unmatched junction bases numbered 1, after V lost 1 base and J lost 3 bases. This CDR3 has 13 residues. The CDR3 region is CAWSDRGDTEAFF. Here the CDR3 DNA reads TGTGCCTGGAGTGACAGGGGGGACACTGAAGCTTTCTTT.

This rearrangement joins TRBV10-2 to TRBJ1-1, with no clear D. Germline V gives CDR1 WSHSY, CDR2 SAAADI. The germline V and J ends were trimmed by 5 bases and 6 bases, with 10 bases remaining between them. The CDR3 is 12 residues long. The CDR3 here is CASSPEWAEAFF. DNA for the CDR3: TGCGCCAGCAGTCCTGAGTGGGCTGAAGCTTTCTTT.

The gene calls are TRBV28 and TRBJ2-7; D might be TRBD1 or TRBD2, each matching 6 bases. The germline gives CDR1 MDHEN, CDR2 SYDVKM. V was shortened by 9 bases and J by 2 bases, with 14 bases between the two germline ends. The CDR3 is 13 amino acids. In DNA form, the CDR3 reads TGTGCCAGTAATGAGGGGGGCCCCTACGAGCAGTACTTC. Its protein product is CASNEGGPYEQYF.

The rearrangement links TRBV29-1 to TRBJ1-1, with TRBD1 matching 7 bases. Per germline, CDR1 SQVTM and CDR2 ANQGSEA. With V trimmed by 5 bases and J by 13 bases, 10 bases remained unmatched. CDR3 size: 11 residues. In DNA form, the CDR3 reads TGCAGCGTTCTGGCAGGGGGTGGGGTTTTCTTT. It codes for CSVLAGGGVFF.

There are a few counts of this clone. The chain combines TRBV5-1 with TRBJ1-2; no reliable D call. CDR1 is SGHRS and CDR2 is YFSETQ in the germline V gene. The CDR3 has 15 residues. V dropped 5 bases and J dropped 8 bases, with 22 bases sitting between them. The CDR3 reads CASRRMDRDSEGYTF. CDR3 sequence (DNA): TGCGCCAGCAGACGGATGGACCGAGACTCGGAGGGCTACACCTTC.

This chain connects TRBV19 to TRBJ1-1; D is possibly TRBD1 (5 bases). The CDR3 is 15 residues long. Germline CDR1 reads LNHDA; CDR2 reads SQIVND (reference sequence). V lost 5 bases to trimming and J lost 2 bases, with 15 bases between them. CDR3 nucleotides: TGTGCCAGTAGTCCCGATGACGGGGCCAACACTGAAGCTTTCTTT. It encodes CASSPDDGANTEAFF. The full variable domain, its missing parts supplied by reference TRBV19 and TRBJ1-1, is DGGITQSPKYLFRKEGQNVTLSCEQNLNHDAMYWYRQDPGQGLRLIYYSQIVNDFQKGDIAEGYSVSREKKESFPLTVTSAQKNPTAFYLCASSPDDGANTEAFFGQGTRLTVV.

CDR3 residues: CAILTGKRWQETQYF. CDR3 DNA sequence: TGTGCCATCTTGACAGGGAAGAGGTGGCAAGAGACCCAGTACTTC. V gene TRBV25-1 combines with J gene TRBJ2-5; TRBD1 matches at 7 bases. The CDR3 is 15 residues long. V lost 10 bases and J lost 2; bases outside the gene matches: 13. Germline V gene lookup returns CDR1 MGHDK and CDR2 SYGVNS. Drawing the rest from reference TRBV25-1 and TRBJ2-5, the complete variable domain is EADIYQTPRYLVIGTGKKITLECSQTMGHDKMYWYQQDPGMELHLIHYSYGVNSTEKGDLSSESTVSRIRTEHFPLTLESARPSHTSQYLCAILTGKRWQETQYFGPGTRLLVL.

The chain employs TRBV5-1 and TRBJ1-1; no clear D gene. This CDR3 is 14 amino acids long. With 5 bases removed from V and 3 bases from J, the gap between germline ends came to 14 bases. CDR1 and CDR2 from the germline V gene are SGHRS and YFSETQ. The CDR3 protein is CASSPDGVDTEAFF. In nucleotides, the CDR3 is TGCGCCAGCAGTCCGGACGGGGTTGACACTGAAGCTTTCTTT. Full variable domain (outside the CDR3, taken from reference TRBV5-1 and TRBJ1-1): KAGVTQTPRYLIKTRGQQVTLSCSPISGHRSVSWYQQTPGQGLQFLFEYFSETQRNKGNFPGRFSGRQFSNSRSEMNVSTLELGDSALYLCASSPDGVDTEAFFGQGTRLTVV.

This chain links TRBV19 with TRBJ2-7; no firm D call. V was cut by 9 bases and J by 6 bases, with 15 bases left in between. Germline V CDR1 and CDR2: LNHDA, SQIVND (reference sequence). CDR3 length equals 12 residues. The CDR3 region has the DNA TGTGCCAGCACAGTCGAGGCAGGCGAGCAGTACTTC. Translated: CASTVEAGEQYF.

This clone was recorded once. The chain is built from TRBV5-6 and TRBJ1-1; D is uncertain. CDR1 is SGHDT and CDR2 is YYEEEE in the germline V gene. The V and J ends lost 2 bases and 0 bases respectively, with 11 bases between them. The CDR3 loop spans 15 amino acids. This CDR3 is CASSLRTAMNTEAFF. The CDR3 DNA reads TGTGCCAGCAGCTTACGGACGGCAATGAACACTGAAGCTTTCTTT.